A single sample is the source of the 18 T cell receptor beta chains below, sequenced in a study of PD-L1 blockade in urothelial cancer. The assay was immunoSEQ multiplex PCR, and TCRdb's table has in-frame clones only and misses some. Among tens of thousands of clones listed, 82% were seen once. Time point reported: pretreatment peripheral blood. Sequencing was performed on PBMCs, taken around atezolizumab (anti-PD-L1) treatment. All receptors come from a man aged 55 to 69 with urothelial cancer.

The chain combines TRBV16 with TRBJ2-7; TRBD1 aligns across 12 bases. V was clipped by 6 bases and J by 2 bases; unmatched bases: 5. CDR1 is KGHSY and CDR2 is FQNENV in the germline V gene. The CDR3 length is 15 residues. DNA for the CDR3: TGTGCCAGCAGGATAGGGACAGGGGGCACCTACGAGCAGTACTTC. Its translation: CASRIGTGGTYEQYF.

The rearrangement uses TRBV5-1 and TRBJ1-1, with a tentative D call TRBD1 (6 bases). V was clipped by 0 bases and J by 0 bases, with 15 bases between them. The CDR3 spans 17 residues. Germline loops: CDR1 SGHRS, CDR2 YFSETQ. The CDR3 sequence: CASSLEFQGPVNTEAFF. Here the CDR3 DNA reads TGCGCCAGCAGCTTGGAATTCCAGGGGCCGGTGAACACTGAAGCTTTCTTT.

The chain uses TRBV14 and TRBJ2-5, with D uncertain. The germline gives CDR1 SGHDN, CDR2 FVKESK. Trimming pared 0 bases from V and 2 bases from J, leaving 4 bases between. The CDR3 is 13 residues long. The CDR3 sequence: CASSQDLQETQYF. CDR3 bases: TGTGCCAGCAGCCAAGATCTGCAAGAGACCCAGTACTTC.

The rearrangement joins TRBV4-1 to TRBJ2-7, with TRBD1 identical over 9 bases. With 5 bases clipped from V and 4 bases from J, the junction kept 6 bases outside the gene matches. The germline CDR1 and CDR2 sequences are MGHRA and YSYEKL. The CDR3 spans 14 residues. CDR3 nucleotide sequence: TGCGCCAGCAGCTCGGGACAGGGAGGGTACGAGCAGTACTTC. Protein sequence: CASSSGQGGYEQYF.

This clone was seen just once. The chain uses TRBV4-1 and TRBJ1-4, with TRBD1 as a possible D gene (6 bases). There are 15 residues in the CDR3. From germline, CDR1 is MGHRA and CDR2 YSYEKL. Trimming cost V 2 bases and J 8 bases, with 15 bases left between them. The CDR3 loop reads CASSQPDRKGEKLFF. CDR3 in DNA: TGCGCCAGCAGCCAACCTGACAGGAAGGGCGAAAAACTGTTTTTT.

This CDR3 reads CASSFGTGRDSPLHF. The CDR3 region has the DNA TGTGCCAGCAGTTTTGGTACAGGGAGGGATTCACCCCTCCACTTT. The chain recombines TRBV27 with TRBJ1-6; possible D gene TRBD1, 6 bases. Per the germline V gene, CDR1 is MNHEY and CDR2 is SMNVEV (reference sequence). The CDR3 totals 15 residues. Trimming took 3 bases from V and 8 from J, leaving 14 bases between them.

This clone was seen only a few times. The J gene is TRBJ2-1, the V gene TRBV30; 10 nucleotides align to TRBD2. CDR1 is GTSNPN and CDR2 is SVGIG in the germline V gene (reference sequence). The J segment lost 7 bases and the V segment lost 3 bases, leaving 9 bases of the junction unmatched. The CDR3 is 15 amino acids. Written as DNA, the CDR3 is TGTGCCTGGAGAACACTTAGCGGGGGGCGGAATGAGCAGTTCTTC. As protein: CAWRTLSGGRNEQFF.

This rearrangement joins TRBV29-1 to TRBJ2-2; perhaps TRBD2 as D (5 bases). The germline V gene encodes CDR1 SQVTM and CDR2 ANQGSEA. V lost 3 bases and J 7 bases, leaving 6 bases between the germline ends. CDR3 length: 11 residues. The CDR3 reads CSVDEGGELFF. The CDR3 nucleotides are TGCAGCGTTGATGAGGGCGGGGAGCTGTTTTTT.

The chain uses TRBV9 and TRBJ1-6; 11 bases line up with TRBD1. This CDR3 region has 15 residues. Trimming at V came to 3 bases and at J to 9 bases, leaving 5 bases not matched to a gene. Germline loops: CDR1 SGDLS, CDR2 YYNGEE. CDR3 residues: CASSEGQGAISPLHF. As DNA, the CDR3 is TGTGCCAGCAGCGAAGGACAGGGGGCAATTTCACCCCTCCACTTT.

The chain couples TRBV11-2 to TRBJ2-3; D gene ambiguous. The CDR3 loop spans 15 amino acids. The V gene's germline CDR1 is SGHAT and CDR2 FQNNGV. Between the trimmed V and J ends, which lost 3 bases and 6 bases, there was a span of 16 bases. Here the CDR3 reads CASSFRDPPLDTQYF. The CDR3 DNA reads TGTGCCAGCAGCTTTCGCGATCCCCCCCTCGATACGCAGTATTTT.

V gene TRBV19 combines with J gene TRBJ2-4, with D possibly being TRBD1 (6 bases). The V end lost 0 bases, the J end lost 1 base, and 22 bases lay between the germline ends. The V gene's germline CDR1 is LNHDA and CDR2 SQIVND (reference sequence). This CDR3 contains 20 residues. CDR3 residues: CASSIDLVTGPWFAKNIQYF. The CDR3 bases are TGTGCCAGTAGTATAGATCTTGTGACAGGCCCGTGGTTTGCCAAAAACATTCAGTACTTC.

The V call is TRBV27, the J call TRBJ1-5; D gene uncertain. Deletions cut 3 bases from V and 4 bases from J, with 7 bases between. The CDR3 loop spans 13 amino acids. Germline V gene lookup returns CDR1 MNHEY and CDR2 SMNVEV (reference sequence). In DNA, the CDR3 is TGTGCCAGCAGTTTCTCACAGAATCAGCCCCAGCATTTT. This gives the protein CASSFSQNQPQHF.

A few counts support this clone. This chain connects TRBV11-3 to TRBJ1-2; 7 nucleotides line up with TRBD1. Germline CDR1 SGHNT, CDR2 YENEEA. V dropped 3 bases and J dropped 4; count of bases not matched to a gene: 8. The CDR3 covers 15 residues. The CDR3 loop is CASSFPTGLAYGYTF. The CDR3 bases are TGTGCCAGCAGCTTTCCGACAGGGCTCGCCTATGGCTACACCTTC. The variable domain in full, with the rest retrieved from reference TRBV11-3 and TRBJ1-2, is EAGVVQSPRYKIIEKKQPVAFWCNPISGHNTLYWYLQNLGQGPELLIRYENEEAVDDSQLPKDRFSAERLKGVDSTLKIQPAELGDSAVYLCASSFPTGLAYGYTFGSGTRLTVV.

The J gene is TRBJ1-2, the V gene TRBV6-4; D is ambiguous. Looked up from germline, CDR1 is MRHNA and CDR2 is SNTAGT. Trimming removed 0 bases at V and 6 bases at J, with 11 bases between. The CDR3 is 14 residues long. CDR3 nucleotides: TGTGCCAGCAGTGACTCTAGCACAATCAATGGCTACACCTTC. It specifies CASSDSSTINGYTF.

The gene calls are TRBV7-9 and TRBJ1-1, with 10 nucleotides matching TRBD1. CDR1 SEHNR and CDR2 FQNEAQ come from the germline V gene (reference sequence). The junction had 15 bases not matched to a gene; V was cut back by 5 bases and J by 3 bases. This CDR3 is built from 18 residues. The CDR3 nucleotides are TGTGCCAGCAGCCTATCCGGGACAGGGGATGGTAAGGACACTGAAGCTTTCTTT. Protein product: CASSLSGTGDGKDTEAFF. The whole variable domain, remainder taken from reference TRBV7-9 and TRBJ1-1, is DTGVSQNPRHKITKRGQNVTFRCDPISEHNRLYWYRQTLGQGPEFLTYFQNEAQLEKSRLLSDRFSAERPKGSFSTLEIQRTEQGDSAMYLCASSLSGTGDGKDTEAFFGQGTRLTVV.

V is TRBV4-1 and J is TRBJ1-4; possible D gene TRBD1, 5 bases. The germline V gene encodes CDR1 MGHRA and CDR2 YSYEKL. V was clipped by 2 bases and J by 7 bases, with 5 bases between them. The CDR3 covers 12 residues. CDR3: CASSQQGEKLFF. As DNA, the CDR3 is TGCGCCAGCAGCCAACAGGGTGAAAAACTGTTTTTT.

This clone has only one observation. This chain uses TRBV11-3 with TRBJ2-4; a weak D match, TRBD2 (6 bases). The CDR3 totals 16 residues. Per the germline V gene, CDR1 is SGHNT and CDR2 is YENEEA. The germline V and J ends were trimmed by 5 bases and 3 bases, with 17 bases remaining between them. The CDR3 bases are TGTGCCAGCAGCGGGGCTAGTGGAGGGGACAAAAACATTCAGTACTTC. It yields the protein CASSGASGGDKNIQYF.

The chain employs TRBV2 and TRBJ2-3, with a weak D call TRBD2 (5 bases). Trimming cost V 8 bases and J 1 base, with 13 bases left between them. Germline values: CDR1 SNHLY, CDR2 FYNNEI. This CDR3 is built from 14 residues. The CDR3 region is CASLDPRGTDTQYF. CDR3 DNA: TGTGCCAGCCTAGACCCGAGGGGCACAGATACGCAGTATTTT.